A single sample is the source of the 27 T cell receptor beta chains below, sequenced in a study of blood T cell repertoires in COVID-19. Generated by immunoSEQ multiplex PCR, the TCRdb table keeps only in-frame clones and is missing some. Of roughly 68,000 clones in the sample, approximately 91% were seen once. Sequenced input: peripheral blood. These receptors originate from a man in his fifties or sixties with acute or convalescent COVID-19.

This rearrangement joins TRBV11-2 to TRBJ2-4; the D gene is possibly TRBD1 (5 bases). Trimming shortened V by 6 bases and J by 2 bases, and 14 bases separated the two germline ends. CDR3 length: 15 amino acids. CDR1 and CDR2 from the germline V gene are SGHAT and FQNNGV. CDR3: CASRALRASKNIQYF. CDR3 coding DNA: TGTGCCAGCAGAGCCCTCAGGGCCTCCAAAAACATTCAGTACTTC. Supplemented by reference TRBV11-2 and TRBJ2-4, the full variable domain reads EAGVAQSPRYKIIEKRQSVAFWCNPISGHATLYWYQQILGQGPKLLIQFQNNGVVDDSQLPKDRFSAERLKGVDSTLKIQPAKLEDSAVYLCASRALRASKNIQYFGAGTRLSVL.

The sample holds a few counts of this clone. The chain has TRBV20-1 and TRBJ2-5; 7 nucleotides match TRBD1. The CDR3 has 16 residues. CDR1 DFQATT and CDR2 SNEGSKA come from the germline V gene (reference sequence). V was clipped by 3 bases and J by 1 base; unmatched bases: 11. The CDR3 sequence: CSASGFSEGAQETQYF. The CDR3 DNA reads TGCAGTGCTAGTGGGTTTAGTGAGGGGGCCCAAGAGACCCAGTACTTC.

The gene calls are TRBV3-1 (or the pseudogene TRBV3-2) and TRBJ2-1, with TRBD2 identical over 12 bases. The CDR3 has 15 amino acids. The germline CDR1 and CDR2 sequences are LGHDT and YNNKEL (reference sequence). J was trimmed by 9 bases and V by 3 bases; bases with no gene match: 6. CDR3 bases: TGTGCCAGCAGCCACTCTAGCGGGGGGGCGAGTGAGCAGTTCTTC. The encoded protein is CASSHSSGGASEQFF.

The chain employs TRBV5-6 and TRBJ1-5; D is undetermined. CDR3 length equals 14 residues. Trimming took off 3 bases at V and 4 bases at J, with 11 bases between the two ends. The germline V gene encodes CDR1 SGHDT and CDR2 YYEEEE. The CDR3 DNA follows: TGTGCCAGCAGCTCAAACATAAAAAATCAGCCCCAGCATTTT. Translating gives CASSSNIKNQPQHF.

The chain carries TRBV7-8 and TRBJ1-2; 10 nucleotides agree with TRBD1. The germline gives CDR1 SGHVS, CDR2 FQNEAQ. This CDR3 has 14 amino acids. Trimming cost V 5 bases and J 7 bases; bases outside gene matches: 7. The chain's CDR3 is CASSQTGGAFGYTF. The CDR3, as DNA: TGTGCCAGCAGCCAGACAGGGGGCGCTTTTGGCTACACCTTC.

V gene TRBV24-1 combines with J gene TRBJ1-2; 8 nucleotides line up with TRBD1. Per the germline V gene, CDR1 is KGHDR and CDR2 is SFDVKD. V lost 2 bases, J lost 8 bases, and 6 bases stayed unmatched. The CDR3 loop spans 14 amino acids. The CDR3 is CATSDYASGGGYTF. Here the CDR3 DNA reads TGTGCCACCAGTGATTATGCCTCAGGGGGCGGCTACACCTTC.

The chain has TRBV5-1 and TRBJ1-2, with no clear D. In germline, CDR1 is SGHRS, CDR2 YFSETQ. V lost 0 bases, J lost 3 bases, and 9 bases lay in between. The length of the CDR3 is 14 residues. The CDR3 spells CASSLEAEDYGYTF. The CDR3 bases are TGCGCCAGCAGCTTGGAGGCGGAAGACTATGGCTACACCTTC.

CDR3 in amino acids: CASNPPGTRNTEAFF. CDR3 bases: TGTGCCAGCAATCCCCCGGGGACTCGGAACACTGAAGCTTTCTTT. V is TRBV6-5 and J is TRBJ1-1; TRBD1 might be the D (5 bases). The CDR3 has 15 residues. With 7 bases removed from V and 1 base from J, the gap between germline ends came to 16 bases. From germline, CDR1 is MNHEY and CDR2 SVGAGI.

The rearrangement joins TRBV7-3 to TRBJ1-1; D gene ambiguous. Germline V gene lookup returns CDR1 SGHTA and CDR2 FQGTGA. The CDR3 contains 13 residues. V lost 3 bases and J lost 4, with 9 bases in between. CDR3 DNA sequence: TGTGCCAGCAGCTTTGAGGAAGGCACTGAAGCTTTCTTT. This translates into CASSFEEGTEAFF.

V and J are TRBV12-3 or TRBV12-4 and TRBJ1-4; TRBD1 matches at 7 bases. Trimming at V came to 5 bases and at J to 6 bases, leaving 3 bases not matched to a gene. This CDR3 has 13 residues. CDR3 region: CASSRQGDEKLFF. In DNA, the CDR3 is TGTGCCAGCAGTCGACAGGGAGATGAAAAACTGTTTTTT.

The rearrangement uses TRBV12-3 or TRBV12-4 and TRBJ2-5, with a tentative D call TRBD1 (5 bases). This CDR3 has 13 residues. V was pared by 5 bases and J by 4 bases, with 11 bases between. The CDR3 loop is CASSQRQRETQYF. DNA for the CDR3: TGTGCCAGCAGTCAAAGACAGAGAGAGACCCAGTACTTC.

This clone is a singleton in its sample. The chain carries TRBV5-4 and TRBJ2-1; TRBD1 aligns across 7 bases. The trim removed 4 bases at V and 4 bases at J, leaving 8 bases unmatched. Germline CDR1 is SGHNT and CDR2 is YYREEE (reference sequence). The CDR3 extends over 15 amino acids. The CDR3 loop is CASSAPGTVYNEQFF. In DNA, the CDR3 is TGTGCCAGCAGCGCCCCTGGGACAGTATACAATGAGCAGTTCTTC.

The chain is built from TRBV18 and TRBJ1-2, with 9 bases identical to TRBD1. Germline V gene data show CDR1 as KGHSH and CDR2 as LQKENI. The CDR3 runs to 15 residues. After removal of 0 bases from V and 7 bases from J, the junction contained 6 bases not matched to a gene. In DNA form, the CDR3 reads TGTGCCAGCTCACCACCGGGACAGGGAATCCTTGGCTACACCTTC. It specifies CASSPPGQGILGYTF. Complete variable domain (other parts from reference TRBV18 and TRBJ1-2): NAGVMQNPRHLVRRRGQEARLRCSPMKGHSHVYWYRQLPEEGLKFMVYLQKENIIDESGMPKERFSAEFPKEGPSILRIQQVVRGDSAAYFCASSPPGQGILGYTFGSGTRLTVV.

J is TRBJ1-2 and V is TRBV24-1; 8 bases are shared with TRBD1. The germline gives CDR1 KGHDR, CDR2 SFDVKD. The CDR3 has 16 residues. V lost 2 bases, J lost 5 bases, and 9 bases stayed unmatched. The CDR3 DNA reads as TGTGCCACCAGTGATTCCTCGACAGGGGCGAATTATGGCTACACCTTC. It is translated as CATSDSSTGANYGYTF.

This rearrangement joins TRBV12-5 to TRBJ2-5; 7 nucleotides line up with TRBD2. The V gene end was trimmed by 5 bases and the J gene end by 0 bases; junction bases not matched to a gene: 9. Per germline, CDR1 LGHNT and CDR2 FRNRAP. CDR3 length: 16 residues. The CDR3 region has the DNA TGTGCTAGTGGTGGTGAGGGACTAAAGTACCAAGAGACCCAGTACTTC. As protein: CASGGEGLKYQETQYF. Full variable domain (rest looked up from reference TRBV12-5 and TRBJ2-5): DARVTQTPRHKVTEMGQEVTMRCQPILGHNTVFWYRQTMMQGLELLAYFRNRAPLDDSGMPKDRFSAEMPDATLATLKIQPSEPRDSAVYFCASGGEGLKYQETQYFGPGTRLLVL.

The rearrangement uses TRBV25-1 and TRBJ2-5, with TRBD1 as a possible D gene (5 bases). This CDR3 is 13 amino acids long. V dropped 3 bases and J dropped 6 bases, with 11 bases sitting between them. From germline, CDR1 is MGHDK and CDR2 SYGVNS. The CDR3 DNA reads TGTGCCAGCAGTGACCAGGGTTGGAAGACCCAGTACTTC. Its protein product is CASSDQGWKTQYF.

The chain carries TRBV4-1 and TRBJ1-5; no definite D call. Germline values: CDR1 MGHRA, CDR2 YSYEKL. Trimming removed 0 bases at V and 4 bases at J, with 10 bases between. This CDR3 comprises 15 residues. CDR3 sequence (DNA): TGCGCCAGCAGCCAAGAGGCAGGTTTGAATCAGCCCCAGCATTTT. It yields the protein CASSQEAGLNQPQHF.

The rearrangement links TRBV27 to TRBJ2-7, with D possibly being TRBD1 (6 bases). CDR1 and CDR2 from the germline V gene are MNHEY and SMNVEV (reference sequence). Trimming removed 3 bases at V and 1 base at J, with 13 bases between. There are 15 residues in the CDR3. CDR3 in amino acids: CASSFQGSYSYEQYF. The CDR3 DNA reads as TGTGCCAGCAGTTTTCAGGGGTCATATTCCTACGAGCAGTACTTC.

CDR3 nucleotides: TGTGCCAGCAGCCATACAAGCGATCGTTACATGAACACTGAAGCTTTCTTT. Its protein is CASSHTSDRYMNTEAFF. This chain connects TRBV5-8 to TRBJ1-1; D not resolved. CDR1 and CDR2 (germline): SGHTS, YDEGEE. The CDR3 extends over 17 amino acids. Trimming stripped 4 bases from V and 0 bases from J, with 19 bases between.

In nucleotides, the CDR3 is TGTGCCAGCAGTCCGACGGGGACAGGGAAGACGGGCCAGCCCCAGCATTTT. Protein sequence: CASSPTGTGKTGQPQHF. The gene calls are TRBV2 and TRBJ1-5, with 9 bases that match TRBD1. V lost 5 bases, J lost 7 bases, and 15 bases stayed unmatched. The CDR3 length is 17 residues. CDR1 is SNHLY, CDR2 FYNNEI, per germline.

The chain is built from TRBV5-6 and TRBJ1-2; D is unclear. Between the trimmed V and J ends, which lost 0 bases and 2 bases, there was a span of 8 bases. The CDR3 extends over 14 amino acids. In germline, CDR1 is SGHDT, CDR2 YYEEEE. This CDR3 is CASSLGSGNYGYTF. In DNA form, the CDR3 reads TGTGCCAGCAGCTTGGGATCAGGAAACTATGGCTACACCTTC.

The chain uses TRBV10-1 and TRBJ2-1, with 8 bases matching TRBD1. This CDR3 spans 16 amino acids. Germline V gives CDR1 WNHNN, CDR2 SYGVQD (reference sequence). V lost 0 bases and J lost 8; bases outside the gene matches: 9. The CDR3 DNA follows: TGCGCCAGCAGTGAGTCGTTGGCAGGGGGCAAACATGAGCAGTTCTTC. Translated, it gives CASSESLAGGKHEQFF.

V usage is TRBV12-3 or TRBV12-4 and J usage is TRBJ1-1; D gene ambiguous. Trimming cost V 2 bases and J 8 bases, with 9 bases left between them. This CDR3 spans 12 amino acids. The CDR3 bases are TGTGCCAGCAGTTTAAACTTAAAAGAAGCTTTCTTT. Its protein product is CASSLNLKEAFF.

The chain uses TRBV3-1 (or the pseudogene TRBV3-2) and TRBJ1-3; tentatively, D is TRBD1 (5 bases). Germline CDR1 LGHDT, CDR2 YNNKEL (reference sequence). The CDR3 spans 18 residues. V gave up 1 base and J gave up 5 bases, with 21 bases separating them. In nucleotides, the CDR3 is TGTGCCAGCAGCCAAGGGGTTTGGGATACAGGCCCGAGAAACACCATATATTTT. Its protein is CASSQGVWDTGPRNTIYF.

V is TRBV2 and J is TRBJ1-6, with D possibly matching TRBD1 (5 bases). V shed 3 bases and J shed 2 bases, with 8 bases lying between them. The CDR3 is 15 residues long. CDR1 and CDR2 from the germline V gene are SNHLY and FYNNEI. The CDR3 bases are TGTGCCAGCAGTGACTCGGGGGCCTATAATTCACCCCTCCACTTT. Its protein is CASSDSGAYNSPLHF. Full variable domain (outside the CDR3, taken from reference TRBV2 and TRBJ1-6): EPEVTQTPSHQVTQMGQEVILRCVPISNHLYFYWYRQILGQKVEFLVSFYNNEISEKSEIFDDQFSVERPDGSNFTLKIRSTKLEDSAMYFCASSDSGAYNSPLHFGNGTRLTVT.

The genes are TRBV24-1 and TRBJ2-3; TRBD2 matches 8 bases. The CDR3 spans 18 residues. Germline V gene sequence: CDR1 KGHDR, CDR2 SFDVKD. The junction had 13 bases not matched to a gene; V was cut back by 6 bases and J by 0 bases. CDR3 sequence reads: CATSPAGVSGESTDTQYF. CDR3 nucleotides: TGTGCCACCAGTCCCGCTGGGGTTAGCGGGGAGAGCACAGATACGCAGTATTTT.

This clone appeared once. The genes are TRBV19 and TRBJ1-1; D is uncertain. CDR1 LNHDA and CDR2 SQIVND come from the germline V gene (reference sequence). V lost 5 bases, J lost 5 bases, and 12 bases lay in between. This CDR3 is built from 13 residues. The CDR3 region is CASSLYMRTEAFF. The CDR3 DNA is TGTGCCAGTAGTCTTTATATGAGGACTGAAGCTTTCTTT.